The 27 T cell receptor beta chains below come from one sample, sequenced in a study of blood T cell repertoires in COVID-19 (dated by TCRdb to the early 2020s). The protocol used for the library was the immunoSEQ multiplex PCR assay. Here the immuneACCESS table is served through TCRdb, limited to in-frame sequences with V and J called. Missing clones are a known gap in these copies; in checked studies unresolved V genes cover under half, and the rest lacks a known reason. The sample records about 100,000 clones, about 90% of which are singletons. The top ten clonotypes cover around a sixth of the sample. The specimen was peripheral blood. Receptor source: a man aged 45-65 years with acute or convalescent COVID-19.

The genes are TRBV9 and TRBJ2-3, with 8 positions matching TRBD2. J was trimmed by 2 bases and V by 0 bases; bases with no gene match: 5. CDR3 length: 16 amino acids. Germline V CDR1 and CDR2: SGDLS, YYNGEE. CDR3 sequence reads: CASSVGAGAITDTQYF. The CDR3 DNA follows: TGTGCCAGCAGCGTAGGAGCGGGGGCCATCACAGATACGCAGTATTTT. The full variable domain, rest sourced from reference TRBV9 and TRBJ2-3, is DSGVTQTPKHLITATGQRVTLRCSPRSGDLSVYWYQQSLDQGLQFLIQYYNGEERAKGNILERFSAQQFPDLHSELNLSSLELGDSALYFCASSVGAGAITDTQYFGPGTRLTVL.

In DNA, the CDR3 is TGTGCCACCCCGGGGACAGAAGATGGCTACACCTTC. Residues: CATPGTEDGYTF. This chain joins TRBV15 and TRBJ1-2; 7 nucleotides line up with TRBD1. Germline CDR1 and CDR2: LNHNV and YYDKDF (reference sequence). The CDR3 runs to 12 residues. The V segment lost 8 bases and the J segment 6 bases; nucleotides outside the gene matches: 6.

Ten or more counts support this clone. This chain connects TRBV5-1 to TRBJ2-5; 9 bases line up with TRBD2. Germline V gives CDR1 SGHRS, CDR2 YFSETQ. Trimming removed 4 bases from V and 5 bases from J; junction bases left unmatched: 15. This CDR3 has 17 amino acids. The CDR3 DNA follows: TGCGCCAGCAGCCCGGAGGCTAGCGGGGTCGGTCGGGAGACCCAGTACTTC. Encoded protein: CASSPEASGVGRETQYF. Using reference TRBV5-1 and TRBJ2-5 for the parts outside the CDR3, the full variable domain is KAGVTQTPRYLIKTRGQQVTLSCSPISGHRSVSWYQQTPGQGLQFLFEYFSETQRNKGNFPGRFSGRQFSNSRSEMNVSTLELGDSALYLCASSPEASGVGRETQYFGPGTRLLVL.

The gene calls are TRBV28 and TRBJ2-2; D is unresolved. Germline CDR1 is MDHEN and CDR2 is SYDVKM. The CDR3 has 15 residues. V lost 5 bases and J lost 6, with 16 bases in between. The CDR3 sequence is CASSPTTLVSGELFF. Written as DNA, the CDR3 is TGTGCCAGCAGTCCCACCACCCTAGTCTCCGGGGAGCTGTTTTTT.

J is TRBJ2-1 and V is TRBV19, with D possibly TRBD2 on 6 matching bases. Trimming stripped 7 bases from V and 7 bases from J, with 8 bases between. Per the germline V gene, CDR1 is LNHDA and CDR2 is SQIVND (reference sequence). This CDR3 region has 11 residues. This chain's CDR3 is CASTTRNEQFF. CDR3 bases: TGTGCCAGTACGACTAGAAATGAGCAGTTCTTC.

The chain recombines TRBV5-8 with TRBJ1-1; D call uncertain. This CDR3 region has 16 residues. Deletions cut 4 bases from V and 1 base from J, with 17 bases between. Per germline, CDR1 SGHTS and CDR2 YDEGEE. CDR3 region: CASSPREAASNTEAFF. CDR3 DNA sequence: TGTGCCAGCAGCCCCCGTGAGGCAGCTTCGAACACTGAAGCTTTCTTT.

The chain is built from TRBV28 and TRBJ2-1; 12 nucleotides align to TRBD1. The V gene end was trimmed by 6 bases and the J gene end by 10 bases; junction bases not matched to a gene: 10. The germline CDR1 and CDR2 sequences are MDHEN and SYDVKM. This CDR3 region has 15 residues. The CDR3 loop reads CASRSSGTGGQEQFF. The CDR3 coding sequence is TGTGCCAGCAGGTCATCCGGGACAGGGGGCCAAGAGCAGTTCTTC.

The J gene is TRBJ2-3, the V gene TRBV5-1; D is perhaps TRBD2 (5 bases). Germline values: CDR1 SGHRS, CDR2 YFSETQ. The germline V and J ends were trimmed by 7 bases and 2 bases, with 8 bases remaining between them. This CDR3 is built from 12 residues. DNA for the CDR3: TGCGCCAGCGGGGAGAACACAGATACGCAGTATTTT. It specifies CASGENTDTQYF.

V usage is TRBV7-9 and J usage is TRBJ1-5; D gene uncertain. The ends were cut back, 6 bases at V and 1 base at J, with 13 bases in the middle. Germline V gene data show CDR1 as SEHNR and CDR2 as FQNEAQ (reference sequence). This CDR3 comprises 15 residues. For the CDR3, the DNA is TGTGCCAGCAGTCCCGCCGGAGGGAGCAATCAGCCCCAGCATTTT. It specifies CASSPAGGSNQPQHF.

J is TRBJ1-1 and V is TRBV11-3; tentatively, D is TRBD1 (6 bases). The CDR3 is 14 amino acids. V shed 5 bases and J shed 10 bases, with 20 bases lying between them. Germline V CDR1 and CDR2: SGHNT, YENEEA. The CDR3 region is CASSLMDRLHGAFF. The CDR3 DNA follows: TGTGCCAGCAGCCTAATGGACAGACTCCATGGAGCTTTCTTT.

V usage is TRBV27 and J usage is TRBJ2-1; 9 bases align to TRBD1. The length of the CDR3 is 15 residues. The germline V gene encodes CDR1 MNHEY and CDR2 SMNVEV (reference sequence). J gave up 5 bases and V 5 bases, and 7 bases lay outside the gene matches. CDR3 coding DNA: TGTGCCAGCAGTCCCTGGGACAGGGACCACAATGAGCAGTTCTTC. Amino acids: CASSPWDRDHNEQFF.

The chain couples TRBV2 to TRBJ1-2; 7 bases map to TRBD1. Germline trimming cut 6 bases from V and 3 bases from J; bases unmatched to any gene: 19. The germline V gene encodes CDR1 SNHLY and CDR2 FYNNEI. The CDR3 runs to 18 residues. The CDR3 nucleotides read TGTGCCAGCAGACCCGTCTGGGCGCCAGGGGGACGTGACTATGGCTACACCTTC. Amino acids: CASRPVWAPGGRDYGYTF.

The rearrangement links TRBV19 to TRBJ2-2, with 9 bases aligning to TRBD1. V shed 7 bases, J shed 5 bases, and the junction held 5 bases outside the gene matches. The CDR3 extends over 14 amino acids. Germline V lookup: CDR1 LNHDA, CDR2 SQIVND (reference sequence). The CDR3 nucleotides are TGTGCCAGTAAGAAACAGGGGGCTACCGGGGAGCTGTTTTTT. Amino acid sequence: CASKKQGATGELFF.

The chain joins TRBV18 to TRBJ2-1; 12 bases are shared with TRBD1. Per germline, CDR1 KGHSH and CDR2 LQKENI. Trimming cost V 1 base and J 9 bases; bases outside gene matches: 4. CDR3 length: 15 residues. CDR3 DNA sequence: TGTGCCAGCTCACCACGGGACAGGGGGCACGGTGAGCAGTTCTTC. It yields the protein CASSPRDRGHGEQFF.

CDR3 in amino acids: CASSQGASLSGANVLTF. The CDR3 DNA reads as TGCGCCAGCAGCCAAGGAGCCTCCCTCTCTGGGGCCAACGTCCTGACTTTC. The rearrangement links TRBV4-1 to TRBJ2-6; D is ambiguous. V lost 1 base to trimming and J lost 0 bases, with 10 bases between them. CDR1 is MGHRA and CDR2 is YSYEKL in the germline V gene. The CDR3 is 17 amino acids.

The chain recombines TRBV5-1 with TRBJ1-3, with D possibly being TRBD1 (5 bases). CDR1 SGHRS and CDR2 YFSETQ come from the germline V gene. Trimming stripped 1 base from V and 7 bases from J, with 6 bases between. The CDR3 is 12 amino acids. In DNA form, the CDR3 reads TGCGCCAGCAGCTTGCGGGGGAACACCATATATTTT. It encodes CASSLRGNTIYF.

As DNA, the CDR3 is TGTGCCAGCAGCTCACAGGGCTCGGGCACTGAAGCTTTCTTT. Translation: CASSSQGSGTEAFF. The chain recombines TRBV7-3 with TRBJ1-1, with a possible D match to TRBD1 (6 bases). This CDR3 spans 14 amino acids. Germline CDR1 is SGHTA and CDR2 is FQGTGA. V gave up 4 bases and J gave up 4 bases, with 13 bases separating them.

This sequence joins TRBV18 and TRBJ1-5, with D possibly TRBD1 on 6 matching bases. The CDR3 consists of 16 residues. Germline values: CDR1 KGHSH, CDR2 LQKENI. V lost 4 bases and J 2 bases, leaving 15 bases between the germline ends. The CDR3 sequence is CASSLGRGSRNQPQHF. CDR3 coding DNA: TGTGCCAGCTCACTGGGGAGGGGGAGTCGCAATCAGCCCCAGCATTTT.

V is TRBV2 and J is TRBJ2-6; TRBD1 is a possible D gene (6 bases). V lost 9 bases and J 4 bases, leaving 13 bases between the germline ends. The CDR3 is 14 amino acids. Germline V lookup: CDR1 SNHLY, CDR2 FYNNEI. The CDR3 sequence is CARKTGTGANVLTF. In nucleotides, the CDR3 is TGTGCCAGGAAGACAGGAACCGGGGCCAACGTCCTGACTTTC.

This sequence joins TRBV5-1 and TRBJ1-1; D may be TRBD1 (5 bases). Germline V gene data show CDR1 as SGHRS and CDR2 as YFSETQ. The CDR3 has 16 residues. V gave up 1 base and J gave up 0 bases, with 13 bases separating them. The CDR3 nucleotides are TGCGCCAGCAGCTTGAGGGGCAGGGCCATGAACACTGAAGCTTTCTTT. Translating it yields CASSLRGRAMNTEAFF.

The rearrangement joins TRBV5-6 to TRBJ2-1; no clear D gene. Germline V CDR1 and CDR2: SGHDT, YYEEEE. V shed 2 bases and J shed 0 bases, with 9 bases lying between them. The CDR3 covers 15 residues. The CDR3 sequence: CASSFRTSSYNEQFF. As DNA, the CDR3 is TGTGCCAGCAGCTTTCGAACCAGCTCCTACAATGAGCAGTTCTTC.

The CDR3 DNA reads TGTGCCAGCAGCCAAGATTTGAGTGGGGGGGGGCGCGTGGAGACCCAGTACTTC. Its translation is CASSQDLSGGGRVETQYF. The chain has TRBV4-2 and TRBJ2-5, with D maybe TRBD2 (7 bases). Germline lookup yields CDR1 LGHNA and CDR2 YNFKEQ. The ends were cut back, 0 bases at V and 5 bases at J, with 22 bases in the middle. This CDR3 has 18 amino acids.

The chain carries TRBV4-2 and TRBJ2-3; 16 bases agree with TRBD2. This CDR3 has 20 amino acids. J gave up 8 bases and V 4 bases, and 18 bases lay outside the gene matches. Germline values: CDR1 LGHNA, CDR2 YNFKEQ. The CDR3 is CASSLLPGLAGGDSFRTQYF. The CDR3 DNA is TGTGCCAGCAGCCTATTACCGGGACTAGCGGGGGGGGATTCTTTCCGTACGCAGTATTTT.

The genes are TRBV5-6 and TRBJ2-5; possible D gene TRBD1, 6 bases. The CDR3 length is 11 residues. With 2 bases removed from V and 8 bases from J, the gap between germline ends came to 7 bases. Germline CDR1 SGHDT, CDR2 YYEEEE. The CDR3 protein is CASSFRGTQYF. The CDR3 DNA is TGTGCCAGCAGCTTCAGGGGAACCCAGTACTTC.

This clone was detected once. The genes are TRBV7-3 and TRBJ2-7; 8 bases fit TRBD1. The CDR3 is made up of 14 amino acids. The junction had 5 bases not matched to a gene; V was cut back by 5 bases and J by 2 bases. CDR1 SGHTA and CDR2 FQGTGA come from the germline V gene. CDR3 DNA sequence: TGTGCCAGCAGCCCCGACAGGGGACCCTACGAGCAGTACTTC. Translation: CASSPDRGPYEQYF. The variable domain in full, with the rest retrieved from reference TRBV7-3 and TRBJ2-7, is GAGVSQTPSNKVTEKGKYVELRCDPISGHTALYWYRQSLGQGPEFLIYFQGTGAADDSGLPNDRFFAVRPEGSVSTLKIQRTERGDSAVYLCASSPDRGPYEQYFGPGTRLTVT.

The rearrangement links TRBV5-1 to TRBJ2-1; no clear D gene. The CDR3 consists of 12 residues. In germline, CDR1 is SGHRS, CDR2 YFSETQ. Trimming stripped 7 bases from V and 4 bases from J, with 9 bases between. The CDR3 DNA is TGCGCCAGCGGTCCAGGTTACAATGAGCAGTTCTTC. Amino acids: CASGPGYNEQFF. Full variable domain (outside the CDR3, taken from reference TRBV5-1 and TRBJ2-1): KAGVTQTPRYLIKTRGQQVTLSCSPISGHRSVSWYQQTPGQGLQFLFEYFSETQRNKGNFPGRFSGRQFSNSRSEMNVSTLELGDSALYLCASGPGYNEQFFGPGTRLTVL.

The chain links TRBV4-3 to TRBJ2-7; D gene unclear. The germline V gene encodes CDR1 LGHNA and CDR2 YSLEER. The V gene lost 0 bases and the J gene lost 0 bases, with 12 bases spanning the gap. The CDR3 has 16 residues. The CDR3 here is CASSQDTTVLSYEQYF. DNA of the CDR3: TGCGCCAGCAGCCAAGATACCACGGTGCTCTCCTACGAGCAGTACTTC.